This T cell receptor (beta chain) originates from a study of T cells in narcolepsy. Germline CDR1 reads SNHLY; CDR2 reads FYNNEI. With 5 bases removed from V and 5 bases from J, the gap between germline ends came to 12 bases. The CDR3 has 14 amino acids. Method: immunoSEQ multiplex PCR; TCRdb's copy keeps in-frame clones and lacks some. The table lists 25,000 to 35,000 clones, roughly 86% of them singletons. The sequenced sample consisted of CD45RA- memory CD4+ T cells from PBMCs. V gene TRBV2 combines with J gene TRBJ1-4; TRBD1 might be the D (6 bases). This clonotype was sampled from a human donor with narcolepsy. The CDR3 loop reads CASSSGGLNEKLFF. The CDR3 coding sequence is TGTGCCAGCAGTTCCGGGGGCCTGAATGAAAAACTGTTTTTT.